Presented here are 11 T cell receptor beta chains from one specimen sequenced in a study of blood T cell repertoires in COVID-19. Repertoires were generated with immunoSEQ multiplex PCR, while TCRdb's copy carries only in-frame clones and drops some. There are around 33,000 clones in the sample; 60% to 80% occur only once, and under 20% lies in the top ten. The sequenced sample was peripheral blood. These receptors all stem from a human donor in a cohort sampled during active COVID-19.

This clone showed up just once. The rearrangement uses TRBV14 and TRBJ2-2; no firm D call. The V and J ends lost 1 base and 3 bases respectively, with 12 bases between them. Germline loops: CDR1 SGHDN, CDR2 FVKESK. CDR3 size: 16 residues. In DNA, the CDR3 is TGTGCCAGCAGCCAAGTTTGGCCAGATTACACCGGGGAGCTGTTTTTT. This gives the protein CASSQVWPDYTGELFF.

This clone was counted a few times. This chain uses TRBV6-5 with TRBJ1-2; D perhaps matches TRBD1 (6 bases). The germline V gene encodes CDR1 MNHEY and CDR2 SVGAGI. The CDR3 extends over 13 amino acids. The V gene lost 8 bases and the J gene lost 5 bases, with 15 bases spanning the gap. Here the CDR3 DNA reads TGTGCCAGCCGAGACAGGTTGTATTATGGCTACACCTTC. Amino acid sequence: CASRDRLYYGYTF.

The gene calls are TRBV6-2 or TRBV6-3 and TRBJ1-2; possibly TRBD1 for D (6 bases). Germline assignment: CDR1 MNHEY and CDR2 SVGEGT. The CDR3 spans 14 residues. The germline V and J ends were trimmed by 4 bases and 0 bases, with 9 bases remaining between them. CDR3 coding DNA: TGTGCCAGCAGTTCCTGGACAGCTAACTATGGCTACACCTTC. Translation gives CASSSWTANYGYTF.

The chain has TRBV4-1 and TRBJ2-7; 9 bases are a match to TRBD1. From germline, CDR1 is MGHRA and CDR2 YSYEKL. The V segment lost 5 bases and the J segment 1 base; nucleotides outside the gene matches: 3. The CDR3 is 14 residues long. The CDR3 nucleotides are TGCGCCAGCAGCGGGGGGACAGGGTCCTACGAGCAGTACTTC. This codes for CASSGGTGSYEQYF.

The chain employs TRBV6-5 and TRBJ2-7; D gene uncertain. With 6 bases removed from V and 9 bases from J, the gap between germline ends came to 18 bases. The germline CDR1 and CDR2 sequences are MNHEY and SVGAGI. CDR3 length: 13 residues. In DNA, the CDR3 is TGTGCCAGCAGACGATCCGGATCAACGGGGCAGTACTTC. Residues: CASRRSGSTGQYF.

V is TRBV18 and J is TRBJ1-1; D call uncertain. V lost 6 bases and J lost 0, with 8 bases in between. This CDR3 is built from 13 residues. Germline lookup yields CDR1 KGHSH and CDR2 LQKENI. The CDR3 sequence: CASSNTVNTEAFF. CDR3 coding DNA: TGTGCCAGCTCTAACACCGTGAACACTGAAGCTTTCTTT.

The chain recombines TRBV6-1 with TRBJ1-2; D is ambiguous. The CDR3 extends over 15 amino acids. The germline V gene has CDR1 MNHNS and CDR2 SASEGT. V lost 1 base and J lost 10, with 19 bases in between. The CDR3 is CASSEVWWRDIVYTF. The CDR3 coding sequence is TGTGCCAGCAGTGAAGTATGGTGGAGGGATATCGTCTACACCTTC.

The CDR3 nucleotides are TGCGCCAGCAGCGCAACCACTAGCGGGGTATACTCGACCACAGATACGCAGTATTTT. Protein product: CASSATTSGVYSTTDTQYF. The rearrangement joins TRBV5-1 to TRBJ2-3; TRBD2 matches 10 bases. Germline values: CDR1 SGHRS, CDR2 YFSETQ. The CDR3 is 19 residues long. J was trimmed by 2 bases and V by 4 bases; bases with no gene match: 16.

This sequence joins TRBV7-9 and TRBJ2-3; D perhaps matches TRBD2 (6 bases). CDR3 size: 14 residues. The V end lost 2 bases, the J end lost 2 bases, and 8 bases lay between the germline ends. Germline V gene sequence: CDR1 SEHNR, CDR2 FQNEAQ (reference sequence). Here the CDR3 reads CASSLRDSTDTQYF. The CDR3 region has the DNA TGTGCCAGCAGCTTAAGGGACTCCACAGATACGCAGTATTTT.

The CDR3 sequence is CASSEMTGPIQNEQFF. In DNA, the CDR3 is TGCGCCAGCAGTGAAATGACAGGGCCCATCCAGAATGAGCAGTTCTTC. The chain employs TRBV10-1 and TRBJ2-1, with TRBD1 matching 7 bases. The CDR3 length is 16 residues. CDR1 and CDR2 from the germline V gene are WNHNN and SYGVQD (reference sequence). Unmatched junction bases numbered 12, after V lost 3 bases and J lost 7 bases.

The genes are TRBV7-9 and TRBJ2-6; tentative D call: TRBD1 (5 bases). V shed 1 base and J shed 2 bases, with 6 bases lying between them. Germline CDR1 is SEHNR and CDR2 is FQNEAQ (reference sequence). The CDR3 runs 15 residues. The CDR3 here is CASSLEGAGANVLTF. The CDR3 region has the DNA TGTGCCAGCAGCTTAGAAGGGGCTGGGGCCAACGTCCTGACTTTC.